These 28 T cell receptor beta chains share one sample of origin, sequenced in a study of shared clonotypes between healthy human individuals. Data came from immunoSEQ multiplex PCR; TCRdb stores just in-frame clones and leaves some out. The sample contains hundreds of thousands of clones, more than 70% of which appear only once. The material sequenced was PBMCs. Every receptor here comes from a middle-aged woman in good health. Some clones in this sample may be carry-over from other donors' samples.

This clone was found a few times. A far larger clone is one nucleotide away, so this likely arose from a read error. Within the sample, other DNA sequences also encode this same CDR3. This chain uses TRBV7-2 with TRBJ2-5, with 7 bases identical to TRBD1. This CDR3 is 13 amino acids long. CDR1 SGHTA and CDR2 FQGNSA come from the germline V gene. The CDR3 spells CASSLDRSETQYF. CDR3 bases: TGTGCCAGTAGCTTGGACAGGTCAGAGACCCAGTACTTC.

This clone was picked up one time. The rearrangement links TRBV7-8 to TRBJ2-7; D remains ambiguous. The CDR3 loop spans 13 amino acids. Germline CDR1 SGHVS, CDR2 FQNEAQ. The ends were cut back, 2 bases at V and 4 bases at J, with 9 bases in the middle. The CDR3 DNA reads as TGTGCCAGCAGCTTATCGGACGGTTACGAGCAGTACTTC. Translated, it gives CASSLSDGYEQYF.

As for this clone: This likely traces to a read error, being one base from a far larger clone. CDR3 in DNA: TGTGCCAGCAGACCTAGCGGGGGGACCTACGAGCGGTACTTC. This codes for CASRPSGGTYERYF. The chain recombines TRBV27 with TRBJ2-7; 11 nucleotides agree with TRBD2. The germline CDR1 and CDR2 sequences are MNHEY and SMNVEV (reference sequence). The CDR3 is 14 amino acids.

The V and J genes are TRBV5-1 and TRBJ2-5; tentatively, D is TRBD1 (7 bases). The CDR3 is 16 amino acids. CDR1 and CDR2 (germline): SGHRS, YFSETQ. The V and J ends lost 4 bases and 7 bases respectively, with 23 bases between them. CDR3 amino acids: CASSPQPRGADGTQYF. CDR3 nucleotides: TGCGCCAGCAGCCCCCAGCCCAGGGGGGCGGATGGGACCCAGTACTTC.

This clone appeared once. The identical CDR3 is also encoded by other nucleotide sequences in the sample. The CDR3 sequence: CASSPRDSYNEQFF. In nucleotides, the CDR3 is TGTGCCAGCAGCCCCCGGGACAGCTACAATGAGCAGTTCTTC. The rearrangement joins TRBV9 to TRBJ2-1; TRBD1 matches 7 bases. CDR3 length: 14 amino acids. The germline V gene has CDR1 SGDLS and CDR2 YYNGEE. The junction had 4 bases not matched to a gene; V was cut back by 4 bases and J by 3 bases.

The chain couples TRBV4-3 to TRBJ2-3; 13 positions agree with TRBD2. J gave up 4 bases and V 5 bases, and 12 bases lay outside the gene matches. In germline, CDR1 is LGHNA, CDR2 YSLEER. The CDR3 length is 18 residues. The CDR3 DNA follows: TGCGCCAGCAGCTCTACACTAGCGGGAGGGCCTGGCCCAGATACGCAGTATTTT. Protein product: CASSSTLAGGPGPDTQYF.

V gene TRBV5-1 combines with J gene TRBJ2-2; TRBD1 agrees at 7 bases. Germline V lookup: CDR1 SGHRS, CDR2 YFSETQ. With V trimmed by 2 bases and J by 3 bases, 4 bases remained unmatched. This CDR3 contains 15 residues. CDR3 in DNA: TGCGCCAGCAGCTTCGACAGGGCCCACACCGGGGAGCTGTTTTTT. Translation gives CASSFDRAHTGELFF.

The CDR3: CASLYLGLSGANVLTF. The CDR3 DNA is TGCGCCAGCCTCTATCTGGGCCTCTCTGGGGCCAACGTCCTGACTTTC. V and J are TRBV5-1 and TRBJ2-6; D is unclear. V lost 7 bases to trimming and J lost 0 bases, with 14 bases between them. In germline, CDR1 is SGHRS, CDR2 YFSETQ. The CDR3 runs 16 residues.

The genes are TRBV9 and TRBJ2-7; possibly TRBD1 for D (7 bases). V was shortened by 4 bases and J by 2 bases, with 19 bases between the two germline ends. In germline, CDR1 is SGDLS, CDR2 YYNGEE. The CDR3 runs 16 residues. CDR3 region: CASSPQGGMVPYEQYF. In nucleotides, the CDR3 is TGTGCCAGCAGCCCCCAGGGGGGTATGGTCCCCTACGAGCAGTACTTC.

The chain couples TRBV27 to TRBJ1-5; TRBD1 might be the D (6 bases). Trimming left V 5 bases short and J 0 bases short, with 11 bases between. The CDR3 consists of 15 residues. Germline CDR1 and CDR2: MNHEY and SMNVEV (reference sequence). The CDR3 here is CASSPGQNSNQPQHF. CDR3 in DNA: TGTGCCAGCAGTCCCGGACAGAATAGCAATCAGCCCCAGCATTTT.

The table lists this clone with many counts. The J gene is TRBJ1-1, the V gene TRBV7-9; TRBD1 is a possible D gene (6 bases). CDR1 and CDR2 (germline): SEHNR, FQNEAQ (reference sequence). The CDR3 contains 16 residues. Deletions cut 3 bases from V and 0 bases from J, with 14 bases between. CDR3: CASSFLTGALNTEAFF. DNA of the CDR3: TGTGCCAGCAGCTTCTTAACGGGGGCTCTGAACACTGAAGCTTTCTTT.

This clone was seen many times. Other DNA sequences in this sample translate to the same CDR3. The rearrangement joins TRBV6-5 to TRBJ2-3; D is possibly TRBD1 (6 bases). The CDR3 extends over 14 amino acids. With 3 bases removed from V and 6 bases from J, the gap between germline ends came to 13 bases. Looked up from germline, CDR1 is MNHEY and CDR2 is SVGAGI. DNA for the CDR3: TGTGCCAGCAGTTATGGGGCAGGGGTGGATACGCAGTATTTT. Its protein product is CASSYGAGVDTQYF.

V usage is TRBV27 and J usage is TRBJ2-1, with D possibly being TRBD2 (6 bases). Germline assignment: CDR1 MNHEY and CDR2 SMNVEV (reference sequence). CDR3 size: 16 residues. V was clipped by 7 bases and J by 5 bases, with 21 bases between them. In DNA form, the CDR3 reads TGTGCCAGCACACCCGGGAGATCCGCGGTCGACAATGAGCAGTTCTTC. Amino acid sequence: CASTPGRSAVDNEQFF.

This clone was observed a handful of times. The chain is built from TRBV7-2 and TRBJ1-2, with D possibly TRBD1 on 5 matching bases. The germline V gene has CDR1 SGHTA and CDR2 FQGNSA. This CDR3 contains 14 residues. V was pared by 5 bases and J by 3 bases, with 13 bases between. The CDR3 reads CASSPQRGDYGYTF. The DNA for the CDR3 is TGTGCCAGCAGCCCCCAAAGGGGCGACTATGGCTACACCTTC.

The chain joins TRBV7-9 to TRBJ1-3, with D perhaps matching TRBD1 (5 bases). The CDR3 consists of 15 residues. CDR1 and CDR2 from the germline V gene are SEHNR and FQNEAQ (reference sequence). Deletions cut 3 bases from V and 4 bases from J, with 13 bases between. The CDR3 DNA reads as TGTGCCAGCAGCTTCCATCAGGGTACGGGAAACACCATATATTTT. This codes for CASSFHQGTGNTIYF.

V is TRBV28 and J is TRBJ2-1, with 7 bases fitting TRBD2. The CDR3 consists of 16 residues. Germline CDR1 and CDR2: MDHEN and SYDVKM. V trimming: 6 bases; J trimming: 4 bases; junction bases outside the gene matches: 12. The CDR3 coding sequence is TGTGCCAGCAGCTCCTACGGGGGACTAACTTACAATGAGCAGTTCTTC. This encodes CASSSYGGLTYNEQFF.

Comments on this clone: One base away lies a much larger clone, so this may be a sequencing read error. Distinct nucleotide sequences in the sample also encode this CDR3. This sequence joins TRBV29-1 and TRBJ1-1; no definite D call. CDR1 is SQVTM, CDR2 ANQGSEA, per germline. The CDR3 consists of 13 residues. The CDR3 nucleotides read TGCAGCGTCACAGTAGGGTTAGACACTGAGGCTTTCTTT. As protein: CSVTVGLDTEAFF.

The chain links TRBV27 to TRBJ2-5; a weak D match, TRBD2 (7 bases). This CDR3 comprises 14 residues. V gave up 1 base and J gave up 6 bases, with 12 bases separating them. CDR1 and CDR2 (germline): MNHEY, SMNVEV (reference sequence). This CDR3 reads CASSLLAGAKTQYF. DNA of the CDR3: TGTGCCAGCAGTTTATTGGCGGGGGCTAAGACCCAGTACTTC.

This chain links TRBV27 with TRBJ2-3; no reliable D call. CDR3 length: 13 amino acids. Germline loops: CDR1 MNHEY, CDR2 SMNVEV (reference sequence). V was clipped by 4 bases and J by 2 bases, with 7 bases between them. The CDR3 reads CASSSFNTDTQYF. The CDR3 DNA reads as TGTGCCAGCAGTTCATTTAACACAGATACGCAGTATTTT.

The CDR3 region is CASRDALGKGNEQFF. DNA for the CDR3: TGCGCCAGTCGGGACGCCCTAGGGAAGGGTAATGAGCAGTTCTTC. The chain has TRBV4-1 and TRBJ2-1; D tentatively reads TRBD1 or TRBD2 (5 bases each). V gave up 9 bases and J gave up 7 bases, with 22 bases separating them. CDR1 and CDR2 from the germline V gene are MGHRA and YSYEKL. The CDR3 runs to 15 residues.

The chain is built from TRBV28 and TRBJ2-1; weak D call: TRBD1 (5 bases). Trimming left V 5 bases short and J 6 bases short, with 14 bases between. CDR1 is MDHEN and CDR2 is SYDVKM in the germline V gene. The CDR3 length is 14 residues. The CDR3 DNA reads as TGTGCCAGCAGTAGGTGGGGCCCCGGCAATGAGCAGTTCTTC. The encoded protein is CASSRWGPGNEQFF.

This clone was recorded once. Here the CDR3 DNA reads TGTGCCAGCAGCCTCGCCGGGACAGGCTCCTACGAGCAGTACTTC. This gives the protein CASSLAGTGSYEQYF. This chain connects TRBV28 to TRBJ2-7, with TRBD1 identical over 8 bases. Trimming at V came to 6 bases and at J to 0 bases, leaving 7 bases not matched to a gene. Germline-derived CDR1 and CDR2 are MDHEN and SYDVKM. CDR3 length: 15 residues.

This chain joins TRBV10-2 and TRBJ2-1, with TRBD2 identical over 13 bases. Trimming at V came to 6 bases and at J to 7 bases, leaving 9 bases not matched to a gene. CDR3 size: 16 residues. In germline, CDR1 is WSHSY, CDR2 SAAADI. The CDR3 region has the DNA TGCGCCAGCAGGGGACTAGCGGGACCCAAGGGGAATGAGCAGTTCTTC. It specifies CASRGLAGPKGNEQFF.

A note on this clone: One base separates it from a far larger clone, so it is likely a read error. The CDR3 DNA follows: TGCAGCGTCACCCGGGACTCCTCCTACGAGCAGTACTTC. This encodes CSVTRDSSYEQYF. V usage is TRBV29-1 and J usage is TRBJ2-7, with D perhaps matching TRBD2 (6 bases). The germline V gene has CDR1 SQVTM and CDR2 ANQGSEA. V lost 6 bases and J 0 bases, leaving 12 bases between the germline ends. CDR3 length equals 13 residues.

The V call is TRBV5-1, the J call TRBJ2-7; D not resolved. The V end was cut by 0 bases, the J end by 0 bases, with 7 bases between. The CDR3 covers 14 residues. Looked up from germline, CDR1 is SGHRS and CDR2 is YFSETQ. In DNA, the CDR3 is TGCGCCAGCAGCTTGGGCCACGACTCCTACGAGCAGTACTTC. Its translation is CASSLGHDSYEQYF.

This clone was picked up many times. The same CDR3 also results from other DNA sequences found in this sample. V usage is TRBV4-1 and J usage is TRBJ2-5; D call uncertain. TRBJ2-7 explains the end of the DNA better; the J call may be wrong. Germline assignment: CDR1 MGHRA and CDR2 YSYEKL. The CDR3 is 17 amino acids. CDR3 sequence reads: CASSQPLTTYTPYEQYF. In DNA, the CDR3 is TGCGCCAGCAGCCAACCCCTAACGACTTACACCCCCTACGAGCAGTACTTC.

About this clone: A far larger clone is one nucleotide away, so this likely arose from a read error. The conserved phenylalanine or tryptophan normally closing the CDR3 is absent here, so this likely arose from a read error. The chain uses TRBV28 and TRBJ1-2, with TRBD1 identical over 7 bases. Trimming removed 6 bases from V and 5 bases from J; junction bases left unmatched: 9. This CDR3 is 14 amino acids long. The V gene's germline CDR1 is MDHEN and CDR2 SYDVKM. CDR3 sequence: CASSNRGRGYGYTL. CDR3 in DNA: TGTGCCAGCAGCAATAGGGGGCGCGGGTATGGCTACACCCTC.

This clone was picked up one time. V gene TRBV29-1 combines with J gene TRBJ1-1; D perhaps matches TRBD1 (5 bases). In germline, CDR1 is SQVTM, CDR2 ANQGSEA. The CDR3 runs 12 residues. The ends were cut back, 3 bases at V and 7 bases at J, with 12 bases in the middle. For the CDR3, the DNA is TGCAGCGTTGAGGGGGGGGACTTTGAAGCTTTCTTT. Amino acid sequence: CSVEGGDFEAFF.